The clone carrying this T cell receptor (beta chain) has a count of ten or more. The antigen is undetermined. Donors were healthy Caucasian individuals from Russia aged roughly 6 to 90. Primed by a sample-barcoded 5' primer and a J-beta primer mix, a second PCR proceeded for roughly 7 to 11 cycles. Every molecule of cDNA carried a tag from a template-switch adaptor with 12 random nucleotides. TCRdb processed the 5' RACE reads anew with MiXCR; each CDR3 protein has one entry. The table includes some 710,000 distinct CDR3 sequences, less than 60% detected once. This sample was taken from a study of blood T cells in healthy people across ages. Study details: Per two T cells, template switching captured roughly one barcoded beta molecule. Study observations and caveats: What prevented conclusive comparison of naive and antigen-experienced cells was that PBMCs were unsorted.

CDR1 and CDR2 from the germline V gene are SQVTM and ANQGSEA. The V and J ends lost 6 bases and 5 bases, in that order; junction bases with no gene match: 10. This CDR3 region has 13 residues. The sequenced sample consisted of blood. The V call is TRBV29-1, the J call TRBJ2-7; 7 bases are shared with TRBD2. The clonotype comes from a man aged 80 or over in good health. This CDR3 reads CSVTGTNMDEQYF. In nucleotides, the CDR3 is TGCAGCGTGACCGGGACTAATATGGACGAGCAGTACTTC.